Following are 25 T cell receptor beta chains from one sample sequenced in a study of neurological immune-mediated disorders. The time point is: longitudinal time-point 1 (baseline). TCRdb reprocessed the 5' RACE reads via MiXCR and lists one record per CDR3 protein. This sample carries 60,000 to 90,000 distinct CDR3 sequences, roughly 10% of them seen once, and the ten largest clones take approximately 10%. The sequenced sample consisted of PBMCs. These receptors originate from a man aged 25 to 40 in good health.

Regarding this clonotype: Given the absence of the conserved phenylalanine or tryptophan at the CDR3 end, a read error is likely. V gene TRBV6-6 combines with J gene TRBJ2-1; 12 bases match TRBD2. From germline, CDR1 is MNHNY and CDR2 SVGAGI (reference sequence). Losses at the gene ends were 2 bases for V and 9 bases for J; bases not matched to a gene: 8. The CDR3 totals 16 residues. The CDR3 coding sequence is TGTGCCAGCAGTTACACGGCGACTAGCGGGAGTTTTGAGCAGTTCTCT. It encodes CASSYTATSGSFEQFS.

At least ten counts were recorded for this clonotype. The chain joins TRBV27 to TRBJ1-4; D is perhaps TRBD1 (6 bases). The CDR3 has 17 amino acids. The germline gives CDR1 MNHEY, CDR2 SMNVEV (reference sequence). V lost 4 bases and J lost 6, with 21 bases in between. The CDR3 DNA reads TGTGCCAGCAGTTCCCCCGGGGACACAGGACGGTATGAAAAACTGTTTTTT. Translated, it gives CASSSPGDTGRYEKLFF.

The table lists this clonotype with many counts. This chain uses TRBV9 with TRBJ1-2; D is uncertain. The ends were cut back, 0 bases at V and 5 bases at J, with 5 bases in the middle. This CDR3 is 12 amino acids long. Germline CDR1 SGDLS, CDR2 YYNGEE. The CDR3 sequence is CASSVAPYGYTF. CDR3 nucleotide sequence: TGTGCCAGCAGCGTAGCACCTTATGGCTACACCTTC.

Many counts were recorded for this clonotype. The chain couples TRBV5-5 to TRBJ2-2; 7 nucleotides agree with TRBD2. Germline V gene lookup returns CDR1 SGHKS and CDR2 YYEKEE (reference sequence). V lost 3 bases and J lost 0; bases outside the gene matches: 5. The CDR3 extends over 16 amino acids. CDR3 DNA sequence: TGTGCCAGCAGCTGGGGGACTATTCCGAACACCGGGGAGCTGTTTTTT. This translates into CASSWGTIPNTGELFF.

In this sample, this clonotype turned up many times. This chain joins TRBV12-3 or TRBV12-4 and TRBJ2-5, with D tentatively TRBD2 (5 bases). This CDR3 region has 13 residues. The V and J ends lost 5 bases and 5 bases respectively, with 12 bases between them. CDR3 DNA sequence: TGTGCCAGCAGTACGGCGAGGGAGGAGACCCAGTACTTC. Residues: CASSTAREETQYF.

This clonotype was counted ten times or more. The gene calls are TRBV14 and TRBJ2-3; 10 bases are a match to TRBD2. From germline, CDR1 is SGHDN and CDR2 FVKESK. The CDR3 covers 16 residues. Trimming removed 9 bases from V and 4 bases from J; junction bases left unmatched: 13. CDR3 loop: CARRRLAGGSADTQYF. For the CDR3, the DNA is TGTGCCAGGCGGCGCTTAGCGGGAGGTAGTGCAGATACGCAGTATTTT.

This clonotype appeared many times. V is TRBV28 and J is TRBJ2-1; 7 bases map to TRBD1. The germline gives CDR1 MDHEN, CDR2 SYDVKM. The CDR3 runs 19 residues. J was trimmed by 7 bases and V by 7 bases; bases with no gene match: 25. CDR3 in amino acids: CASIHLRFMIGGLMNEQFF. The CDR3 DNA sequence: TGTGCCAGCATCCACCTCCGATTTATGATAGGGGGCTTAATGAATGAGCAGTTCTTC.

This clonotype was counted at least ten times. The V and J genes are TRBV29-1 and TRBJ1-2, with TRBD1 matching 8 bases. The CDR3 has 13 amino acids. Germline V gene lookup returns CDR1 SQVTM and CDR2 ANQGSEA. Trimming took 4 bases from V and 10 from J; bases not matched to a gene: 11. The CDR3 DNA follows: TGCAGCGTTGCAGGGACAGGAGCTTCCGACTACACCTTC. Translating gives CSVAGTGASDYTF.

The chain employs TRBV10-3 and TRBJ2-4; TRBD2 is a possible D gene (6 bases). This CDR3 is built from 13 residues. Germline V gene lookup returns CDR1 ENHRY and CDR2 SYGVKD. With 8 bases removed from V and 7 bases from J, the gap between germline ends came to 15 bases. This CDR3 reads CAIYAGSGNIQYF. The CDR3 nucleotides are TGTGCCATCTATGCCGGGAGCGGGAACATTCAGTACTTC.

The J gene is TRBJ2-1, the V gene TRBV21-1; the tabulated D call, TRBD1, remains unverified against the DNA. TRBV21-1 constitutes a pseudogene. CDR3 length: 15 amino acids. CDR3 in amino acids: CASTGRQGGYNEQFF. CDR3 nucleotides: TGTGCCAGCACGGGTAGACAGGGCGGCTACAATGAGCAGTTCTTC.

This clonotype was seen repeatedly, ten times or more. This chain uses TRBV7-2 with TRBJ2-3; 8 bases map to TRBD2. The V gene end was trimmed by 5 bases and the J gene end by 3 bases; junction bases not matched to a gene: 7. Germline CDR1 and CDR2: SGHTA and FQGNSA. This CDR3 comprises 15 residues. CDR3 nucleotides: TGTGCCAGCAGCCCAGCGGGAGTAGCTACAGATACGCAGTATTTT. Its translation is CASSPAGVATDTQYF.

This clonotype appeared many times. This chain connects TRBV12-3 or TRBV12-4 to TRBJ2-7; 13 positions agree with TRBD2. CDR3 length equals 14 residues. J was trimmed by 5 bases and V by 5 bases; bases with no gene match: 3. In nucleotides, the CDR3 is TGTGCCAGCAGTCGGACTAGCGGGAGCGACGAGCAGTACTTC. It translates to CASSRTSGSDEQYF.

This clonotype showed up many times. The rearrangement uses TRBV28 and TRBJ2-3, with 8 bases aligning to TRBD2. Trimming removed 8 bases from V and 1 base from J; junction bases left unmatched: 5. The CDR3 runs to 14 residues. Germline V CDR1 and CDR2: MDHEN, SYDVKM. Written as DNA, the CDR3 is TGTGCCAGCTGGGTTAGCGGGGGCACAGATACGCAGTATTTT. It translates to CASWVSGGTDTQYF.

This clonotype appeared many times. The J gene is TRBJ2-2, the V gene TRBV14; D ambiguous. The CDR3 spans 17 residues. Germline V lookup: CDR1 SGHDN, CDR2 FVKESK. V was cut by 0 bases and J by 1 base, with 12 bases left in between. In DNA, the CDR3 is TGTGCCAGCAGCCAAGAAATACGGACCTTGAACACCGGGGAGCTGTTTTTT. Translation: CASSQEIRTLNTGELFF.

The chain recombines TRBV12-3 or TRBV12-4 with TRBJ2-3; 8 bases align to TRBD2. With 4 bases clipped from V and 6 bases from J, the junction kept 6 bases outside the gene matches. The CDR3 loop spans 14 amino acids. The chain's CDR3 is CASSSGGSADTQYF. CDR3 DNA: TGTGCCAGCAGTTCGGGGGGGTCAGCGGATACGCAGTATTTT.

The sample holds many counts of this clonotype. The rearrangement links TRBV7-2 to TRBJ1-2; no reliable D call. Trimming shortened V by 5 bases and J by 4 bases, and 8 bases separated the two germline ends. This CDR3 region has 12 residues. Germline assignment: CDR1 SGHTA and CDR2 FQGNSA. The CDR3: CASSSTRYGYTF. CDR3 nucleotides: TGTGCCAGCAGCAGCACCCGCTATGGCTACACCTTC. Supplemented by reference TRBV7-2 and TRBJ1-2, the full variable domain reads GAGVSQSPSNKVTEKGKDVELRCDPISGHTALYWYRQSLGQGLEFLIYFQGNSAPDKSGLPSDRFSAERTGGSVSTLTIQRTQQEDSAVYLCASSSTRYGYTFGSGTRLTVV.

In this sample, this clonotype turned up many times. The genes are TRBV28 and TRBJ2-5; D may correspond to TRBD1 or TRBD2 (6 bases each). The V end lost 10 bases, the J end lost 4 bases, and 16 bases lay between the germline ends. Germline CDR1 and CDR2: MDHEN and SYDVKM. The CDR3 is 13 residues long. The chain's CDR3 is CATNRGGRETQYF. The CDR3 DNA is TGTGCCACCAACAGAGGGGGGCGAGAGACCCAGTACTTC.

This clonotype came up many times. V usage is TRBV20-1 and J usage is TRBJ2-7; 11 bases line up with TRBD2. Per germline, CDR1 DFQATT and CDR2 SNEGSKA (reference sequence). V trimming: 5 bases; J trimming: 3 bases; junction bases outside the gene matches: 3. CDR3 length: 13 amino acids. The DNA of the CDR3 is TGCAGTGCTCGGGGGACTAGCGGCTACGAGCAGTACTTC. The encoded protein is CSARGTSGYEQYF.

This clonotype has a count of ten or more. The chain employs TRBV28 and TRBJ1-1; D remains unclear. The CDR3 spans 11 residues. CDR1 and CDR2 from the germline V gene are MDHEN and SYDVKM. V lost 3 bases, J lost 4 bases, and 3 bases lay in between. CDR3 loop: CASSFPTEAFF. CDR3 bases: TGTGCCAGCAGTTTCCCCACTGAAGCTTTCTTT.

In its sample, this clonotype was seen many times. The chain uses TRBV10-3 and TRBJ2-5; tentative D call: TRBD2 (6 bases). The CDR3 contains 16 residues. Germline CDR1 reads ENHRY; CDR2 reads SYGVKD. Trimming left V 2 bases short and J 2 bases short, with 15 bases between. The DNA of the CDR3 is TGTGCCATCAGTGAGGTTGGGGGAGGAGTACAAGAGACCCAGTACTTC. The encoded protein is CAISEVGGGVQETQYF.

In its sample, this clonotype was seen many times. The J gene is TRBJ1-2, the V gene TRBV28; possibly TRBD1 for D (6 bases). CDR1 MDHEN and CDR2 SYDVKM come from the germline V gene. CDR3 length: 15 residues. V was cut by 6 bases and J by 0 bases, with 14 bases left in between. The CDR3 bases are TGTGCCAGCAGCCTCGGGGGCGCGGCTAACTATGGCTACACCTTC. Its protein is CASSLGGAANYGYTF.

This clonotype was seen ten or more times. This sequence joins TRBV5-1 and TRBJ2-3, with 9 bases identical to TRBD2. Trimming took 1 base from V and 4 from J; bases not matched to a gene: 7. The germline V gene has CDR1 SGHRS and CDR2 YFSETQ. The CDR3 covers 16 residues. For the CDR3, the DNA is TGCGCCAGCAGCTTGTCACTAGCGGGTGGTGCAGATACGCAGTATTTT. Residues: CASSLSLAGGADTQYF.

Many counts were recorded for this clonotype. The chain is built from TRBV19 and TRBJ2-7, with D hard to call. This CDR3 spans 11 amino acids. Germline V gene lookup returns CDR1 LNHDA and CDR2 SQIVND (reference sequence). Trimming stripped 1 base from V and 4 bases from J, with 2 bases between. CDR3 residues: CASSIGYEQYF. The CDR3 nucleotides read TGTGCCAGTAGTATAGGATACGAGCAGTACTTC.

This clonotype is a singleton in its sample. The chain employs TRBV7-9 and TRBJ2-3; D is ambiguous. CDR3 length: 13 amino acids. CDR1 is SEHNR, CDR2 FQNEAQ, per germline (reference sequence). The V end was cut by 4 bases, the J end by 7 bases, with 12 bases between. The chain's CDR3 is CASSSEDRYTQYF. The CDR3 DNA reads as TGTGCCAGCAGCTCCGAGGATCGTTATACGCAGTATTTT.

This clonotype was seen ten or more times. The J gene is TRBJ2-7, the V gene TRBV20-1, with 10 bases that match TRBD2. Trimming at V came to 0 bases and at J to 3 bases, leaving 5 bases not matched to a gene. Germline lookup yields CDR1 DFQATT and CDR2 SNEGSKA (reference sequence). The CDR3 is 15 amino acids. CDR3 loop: CSARDPRTSGYEQYF. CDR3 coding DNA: TGCAGTGCTAGAGACCCTCGGACTAGCGGCTACGAGCAGTACTTC.